Below, 13 T cell receptor beta chains from the same sample are listed, as sequenced in a study of cytomegalovirus exposure and HLA in healthy donors. The PCR ran on 60 Vbeta and 13 Jbeta primers. Assay: immunoSEQ multiplex PCR; the TCRdb copy retains only in-frame clones and omits some. The sample shows about 200,000 clones, 75% to 90% of them seen only once. The specimen sequenced was PBMCs. These receptors came from a woman in her twenties or thirties in good health and CMV-seronegative.

The genes are TRBV2 and TRBJ2-1; possible D gene TRBD1, 6 bases. V lost 7 bases, J lost 4 bases, and 14 bases lay in between. The CDR3 covers 14 residues. Germline CDR1 and CDR2: SNHLY and FYNNEI. CDR3 bases: TGTGCCAGCAACACAGGGTGGGGTTACAATGAGCAGTTCTTC. As protein: CASNTGWGYNEQFF.

This chain connects TRBV7-8 to TRBJ1-1; no firm D call. Trimming shortened V by 5 bases and J by 8 bases, and 12 bases separated the two germline ends. Germline V gives CDR1 SGHVS, CDR2 FQNEAQ. CDR3 length equals 12 residues. CDR3 in amino acids: CASSPRGGEAFF. The CDR3 DNA reads TGTGCCAGCAGCCCCCGAGGAGGAGAAGCTTTCTTT. Complete variable domain (other parts from reference TRBV7-8 and TRBJ1-1): GAGVSQSPRYKVAKRGQDVALRCDPISGHVSLFWYQQALGQGPEFLTYFQNEAQLDKSGLPSDRFFAERPEGSVSTLKIQRTQQEDSAVYLCASSPRGGEAFFGQGTRLTVV.

The chain carries TRBV21-1 and TRBJ2-6; TRBD2, the D gene given by the table, was not confirmed from the DNA. TRBV21-1 is deemed a pseudogene. The CDR3 extends over 18 amino acids. The CDR3 region has the DNA TGTGCCAGCAGCAAACGGACTCTTCTCTGCTCTGGGGCCAACGTCCTGACTTTC. Its translation is CASSKRTLLCSGANVLTF.

The J gene is TRBJ1-2, the V gene TRBV19; D might be TRBD1 (5 bases). Germline V gene sequence: CDR1 LNHDA, CDR2 SQIVND (reference sequence). The V gene lost 5 bases and the J gene lost 3 bases, with 13 bases spanning the gap. There are 14 residues in the CDR3. CDR3 sequence reads: CASSSETAYYGYTF. CDR3 DNA: TGTGCCAGTAGTTCGGAGACAGCTTACTATGGCTACACCTTC.

This chain connects TRBV7-9 to TRBJ2-7; the match to TRBD2 covers 10 bases. Germline assignment: CDR1 SEHNR and CDR2 FQNEAQ (reference sequence). V trimming: 1 base; J trimming: 7 bases; junction bases outside the gene matches: 16. The CDR3 spans 18 residues. CDR3 residues: CASSLGRSSGGAFEEQYF. The CDR3 bases are TGTGCCAGCAGCTTAGGGCGGTCGAGCGGGGGGGCCTTTGAAGAGCAGTACTTC.

V gene TRBV27 combines with J gene TRBJ2-5; 7 bases fit TRBD2. The J call could be wrong; TRBJ2-7 is a better fit for the DNA end. CDR1 and CDR2 (germline): MNHEY, SMNVEV (reference sequence). CDR3 size: 16 residues. The CDR3 region is CASSLSKRGILYEQYF. Written as DNA, the CDR3 is TGTGCCAGCAGTTTATCGAAGCGGGGCATTCTCTACGAGCAGTACTTC.

This chain connects TRBV27 to TRBJ2-3, with a tentative D call TRBD2 (6 bases). The germline V and J ends were trimmed by 5 bases and 2 bases, with 11 bases remaining between them. Germline V gene lookup returns CDR1 MNHEY and CDR2 SMNVEV (reference sequence). CDR3 size: 14 residues. CDR3 in DNA: TGTGCCAGCAGTCCCCGGGACTTCACAGATACGCAGTATTTT. Translated: CASSPRDFTDTQYF.

The V call is TRBV19, the J call TRBJ1-2; D ambiguous. This CDR3 has 14 amino acids. Germline V gene lookup returns CDR1 LNHDA and CDR2 SQIVND (reference sequence). The V end was cut by 5 bases, the J end by 4 bases, with 14 bases between. Written as DNA, the CDR3 is TGTGCCAGTAGTCACACCGCTGGAGGCTATGGCTACACCTTC. Its protein is CASSHTAGGYGYTF.

The chain employs TRBV27 and TRBJ2-3; 14 nucleotides match TRBD2. V trimming: 6 bases; J trimming: 5 bases; junction bases outside the gene matches: 1. Germline values: CDR1 MNHEY, CDR2 SMNVEV (reference sequence). The CDR3 totals 14 residues. The CDR3 reads CASRGLAGEDTQYF. The CDR3 DNA follows: TGTGCCAGCAGGGGACTAGCGGGAGAAGATACGCAGTATTTT.

The rearrangement uses TRBV25-1 and TRBJ1-1; tentative D call: TRBD1 (5 bases). This CDR3 is 13 amino acids long. V lost 5 bases, J lost 6 bases, and 13 bases lay in between. Per the germline V gene, CDR1 is MGHDK and CDR2 is SYGVNS. CDR3 sequence reads: CASSSQGVPEAFF. In DNA form, the CDR3 reads TGTGCCAGCAGTTCTCAAGGGGTCCCTGAAGCTTTCTTT.

The J gene is TRBJ2-1, the V gene TRBV6-5, with TRBD2 matching 12 bases. J lost 6 bases, V lost 7 bases, and 7 bases had no gene match. This CDR3 spans 15 amino acids. CDR1 and CDR2 from the germline V gene are MNHEY and SVGAGI. Written as DNA, the CDR3 is TGTGCCAGCACTCCTCTAGCGGGGGGGCGCAATGAGCAGTTCTTC. It yields the protein CASTPLAGGRNEQFF.

The chain uses TRBV2 and TRBJ1-4; D ambiguous. V lost 6 bases and J 4 bases, leaving 12 bases between the germline ends. Germline CDR1 is SNHLY and CDR2 is FYNNEI. This CDR3 is built from 14 residues. In DNA, the CDR3 is TGTGCCAGCAGCCTTGGGCAGATTAATGAAAAACTGTTTTTT. Amino acid sequence: CASSLGQINEKLFF.

The chain recombines TRBV4-2 with TRBJ2-6; D ambiguous. V lost 4 bases and J lost 0, with 7 bases in between. Germline CDR1 and CDR2: LGHNA and YNFKEQ. The CDR3 contains 15 residues. CDR3 sequence: CASSPRFSGANVLTF. CDR3 nucleotide sequence: TGTGCCAGCAGCCCCCGGTTCTCTGGGGCCAACGTCCTGACTTTC.